This TCR beta chain originates from a study of graft-versus-host responses after intestinal transplantation. Comment on this clone: Its target is unknown.

TCRdb keeps only in-frame clones here, not all; method: immunoSEQ multiplex PCR. Of roughly 45,000 clones in the sample, around 96% are singletons; the top ten hold roughly 1.4%. Regarding the study as a whole: Allograft graft-versus-host to host-versus-graft clonal ratios ran high in patients with graft-donor T cell macrochimerism. Recipient marrow harbored GvH clones, some of which surfaced first in ileum or blood. Early declines in HvG clones that occurred post-transplant were associated with peak circulating GvH clone levels.

The origin of this receptor is a human patient who received an intestinal transplant, so some T cells may come from the graft donor. The starting material was PBMCs, obtained more than 310 days after intestinal transplant.

CDR3 DNA: TGTGCCAGCAGCTTCTTGGACAGATCCTCCTACGAGCAGTACTTC. It yields the protein CASSFLDRSSYEQYF. V usage is TRBV5-6 and J usage is TRBJ2-7, with a weak D call TRBD1 (6 bases). The CDR3 totals 15 residues. Germline assignment: CDR1 SGHDT and CDR2 YYEEEE. V was trimmed by 2 bases and J by 0 bases, leaving 12 bases between them.